The 24 T cell receptor beta chains given below trace back to one sample, sequenced in a study of cytomegalovirus exposure and HLA in healthy donors. In the PCR, 60 Vbeta and 13 Jbeta primers were used. Only in-frame clones appear in the TCRdb table, and some are missing; sequencing was by immunoSEQ multiplex PCR. The sample carries roughly 120,000 clones, under 85% recorded once. What was sequenced was PBMCs. The receptor source for this set is a man aged 18 to 35 in good health and CMV-seropositive.

This clone was detected only once. The chain couples TRBV6-1 to TRBJ2-1; maybe TRBD2 (5 bases). Germline V gene data show CDR1 as MNHNS and CDR2 as SASEGT. V was clipped by 3 bases and J by 5 bases, with 8 bases between them. This CDR3 contains 13 residues. CDR3 bases: TGTGCCAGCAGTGAGTCGCGGGACAATGAGCAGTTCTTC. It translates to CASSESRDNEQFF.

The genes are TRBV7-3 and TRBJ2-2; maybe TRBD1 (5 bases). This CDR3 is built from 13 residues. Per germline, CDR1 SGHTA and CDR2 FQGTGA. Trimming stripped 5 bases from V and 5 bases from J, with 9 bases between. The CDR3 loop is CASSQDSTGELFF. CDR3 nucleotide sequence: TGTGCCAGCAGCCAAGACAGTACCGGGGAGCTGTTTTTT.

The V call is TRBV7-6, the J call TRBJ2-2; 7 bases agree with TRBD1. The CDR3 runs 15 residues. CDR1 SGHVS and CDR2 FNYEAQ come from the germline V gene. V lost 2 bases to trimming and J lost 1 base; unmatched junction nucleotides: 1. In DNA, the CDR3 is TGTGCCAGCAGCTTACGACAGGGGAACACCGGGGAGCTGTTTTTT. Its translation: CASSLRQGNTGELFF.

The chain uses TRBV21-1 and TRBJ1-1; TRBD1 was called by the table and not checked on the DNA. TRBV21-1 is given as a pseudogene. This CDR3 has 16 residues. For the CDR3, the DNA is TGTGCCACCGAGCCGGGACAGGGGAAAGAGGACACTGAAGCTTTCTTT. Translated: CATEPGQGKEDTEAFF.

The chain links TRBV6-1 to TRBJ1-5, with 11 bases matching TRBD1. V was pared by 8 bases and J by 6 bases, with 9 bases of the junction left unmatched. Germline CDR1 reads MNHNS; CDR2 reads SASEGT. The CDR3 length is 15 residues. CDR3 loop: CASQRLDRGPQPQHF. DNA of the CDR3: TGTGCCAGCCAAAGGTTGGACAGGGGGCCTCAGCCCCAGCATTTT.

The CDR3 coding sequence is TGCGCCAGCAGCCAAGCGGGGGGGCCCTACGAGCAGTACTTC. Protein: CASSQAGGPYEQYF. V gene TRBV4-1 combines with J gene TRBJ2-7, with 8 bases lining up with TRBD2. V lost 1 base, J lost 2 bases, and 1 base stayed unmatched. There are 14 residues in the CDR3. The germline V gene encodes CDR1 MGHRA and CDR2 YSYEKL.

The chain joins TRBV9 to TRBJ1-6; perhaps TRBD1 as D (6 bases). The CDR3 runs to 14 residues. Germline V gene lookup returns CDR1 SGDLS and CDR2 YYNGEE. Trimming took 4 bases from V and 10 from J, leaving 15 bases between them. In nucleotides, the CDR3 is TGTGCCAGCAGCCCCAGCGGGGGGCTATCACCCCTCCACTTT. This sequence encodes CASSPSGGLSPLHF.

This clone was seen a few times. The chain combines TRBV5-1 with TRBJ1-1, with D possibly matching TRBD1 (5 bases). Germline-derived CDR1 and CDR2 are SGHRS and YFSETQ. Trimming removed 1 base from V and 4 bases from J, with 8 bases in between. The CDR3 spans 13 residues. The CDR3, as DNA: TGCGCCAGCAGCTTGCAGGGTCGCACTGAAGCTTTCTTT. This gives the protein CASSLQGRTEAFF.

As concerns this clone: The junction departs from germline at one end; a sequencing error may be responsible. This chain uses TRBV7-9 with TRBJ2-1; 14 bases line up with TRBD2. The CDR3 is 18 amino acids. CDR1 is SEHNR and CDR2 is FQNEAQ in the germline V gene (reference sequence). The CDR3 DNA follows: TGTTCCAGCAGCTTAGAGGGACTAGCGGGAGTGCTTTACAATGAGCAGTTCTTC. It translates to CSSSLEGLAGVLYNEQFF.

The gene calls are TRBV19 and TRBJ2-6; weak D call: TRBD1 (6 bases). In germline, CDR1 is LNHDA, CDR2 SQIVND (reference sequence). This CDR3 contains 16 residues. The V end was cut by 8 bases, the J end by 2 bases, with 16 bases between. CDR3 sequence reads: CASHRVVPPGANVLTF. CDR3 sequence (DNA): TGTGCCAGTCACAGGGTCGTTCCCCCTGGGGCCAACGTCCTGACTTTC.

This chain links TRBV29-1 with TRBJ1-2, with unresolved D. Germline V gene data show CDR1 as SQVTM and CDR2 as ANQGSEA. This CDR3 comprises 13 residues. V lost 5 bases and J lost 2, with 12 bases in between. This CDR3 is CSVRLETNYGYTF. Here the CDR3 DNA reads TGCAGCGTTCGGCTAGAAACCAACTATGGCTACACCTTC.

V usage is TRBV5-6 and J usage is TRBJ1-5; 7 nucleotides align to TRBD1. From germline, CDR1 is SGHDT and CDR2 YYEEEE. Trimming cost V 0 bases and J 1 base; bases outside gene matches: 7. The CDR3 is 17 amino acids. The chain's CDR3 is CASSLGPGGYSNQPQHF. The DNA for the CDR3 is TGTGCCAGCAGCTTGGGTCCAGGGGGTTACAGCAATCAGCCCCAGCATTTT.

The CDR3 DNA reads as TGTGCCAGTAGTATGGGGACTGTCACCGGGGAGCTGTTTTTT. This gives the protein CASSMGTVTGELFF. This rearrangement joins TRBV19 to TRBJ2-2, with D tentatively TRBD2 (6 bases). V dropped 3 bases and J dropped 4 bases, with 9 bases sitting between them. The CDR3 length is 14 residues. Germline assignment: CDR1 LNHDA and CDR2 SQIVND (reference sequence).

The CDR3 region has the DNA TGTGCCAGCAGCGTAGAACTAGCGGGGGGGCCCAACACCGGGGAGCTGTTTTTT. Translated, it gives CASSVELAGGPNTGELFF. The chain joins TRBV9 to TRBJ2-2; 13 bases align to TRBD2. Germline V gene data show CDR1 as SGDLS and CDR2 as YYNGEE. The ends lost 0 bases at V and 2 bases at J; junction bases unmatched: 4. This CDR3 has 18 amino acids.

V usage is TRBV9 and J usage is TRBJ2-1, with 9 bases aligning to TRBD2. Germline trimming cut 0 bases from V and 2 bases from J; bases unmatched to any gene: 9. The V gene's germline CDR1 is SGDLS and CDR2 YYNGEE. The CDR3 extends over 18 amino acids. The CDR3 protein is CASSVEDRAGGPYNEQFF. Written as DNA, the CDR3 is TGTGCCAGCAGCGTAGAGGATCGGGCGGGAGGGCCCTACAATGAGCAGTTCTTC.

The rearrangement links TRBV6-5 to TRBJ1-6, with a possible D match to TRBD1 (5 bases). The CDR3 sequence is 12 residues long. V lost 5 bases and J lost 9, with 8 bases in between. Germline lookup yields CDR1 MNHEY and CDR2 SVGAGI. CDR3 DNA sequence: TGTGCCAGCAGTACCAGGGTTTCACCCCTCCACTTT. Translated: CASSTRVSPLHF.

The J gene is TRBJ1-5, the V gene TRBV18; 12 nucleotides match TRBD1. The V segment lost 6 bases and the J segment 7 bases; nucleotides outside the gene matches: 7. Germline V gene sequence: CDR1 KGHSH, CDR2 LQKENI. The CDR3 sequence is 15 residues long. CDR3 loop: CASSRDRGQGQPQHF. The CDR3 DNA follows: TGTGCCAGCTCCCGGGACAGGGGGCAGGGACAGCCCCAGCATTTT.

As for this clone: At the DNA level, this CDR3 is encoded by other sequences in the same sample as well. The chain carries TRBV18 and TRBJ2-7; D possibly corresponds to TRBD1 (5 bases). Trimming cost V 3 bases and J 1 base, with 7 bases left between them. Germline values: CDR1 KGHSH, CDR2 LQKENI. The CDR3 spans 13 residues. The CDR3 sequence is CASSPQGSYEQYF. The CDR3, as DNA: TGTGCCAGCTCACCCCAGGGTTCCTACGAGCAGTACTTC. Based on the CDR3 plus reference TRBV18 and TRBJ2-7, the full variable domain is NAGVMQNPRHLVRRRGQEARLRCSPMKGHSHVYWYRQLPEEGLKFMVYLQKENIIDESGMPKERFSAEFPKEGPSILRIQQVVRGDSAAYFCASSPQGSYEQYFGPGTRLTVT.

The chain carries TRBV5-1 and TRBJ1-5; TRBD1 matches 7 bases. Germline CDR1 is SGHRS and CDR2 is YFSETQ. V lost 6 bases, J lost 2 bases, and 5 bases stayed unmatched. The CDR3 sequence is 14 residues long. The CDR3 bases are TGCGCCAGCAACGATGGGACAGGCAATCAGCCCCAGCATTTT. Protein: CASNDGTGNQPQHF.

This clone appeared a few times. This chain connects TRBV19 to TRBJ2-1, with 7 bases fitting TRBD1. The CDR3 has 15 residues. CDR1 LNHDA and CDR2 SQIVND come from the germline V gene (reference sequence). J was trimmed by 1 base and V by 5 bases; bases with no gene match: 5. The CDR3 protein is CASSEQGFSYNEQFF. In DNA, the CDR3 is TGTGCCAGTAGTGAACAGGGGTTTTCCTACAATGAGCAGTTCTTC.

The sample holds a few counts of this clone. This chain uses TRBV2 with TRBJ1-5; D is perhaps TRBD1 (5 bases). V lost 6 bases, J lost 4 bases, and 16 bases lay in between. Germline CDR1 SNHLY, CDR2 FYNNEI. The CDR3 is 15 residues long. The CDR3 DNA reads TGTGCCAGCAGCTTACGATCGGGGGGAAATCAGCCCCAGCATTTT. Translation gives CASSLRSGGNQPQHF.

The CDR3 sequence: CASSQGRASGGVYNEQFF. The CDR3 DNA is TGCGCCAGCAGCCAAGGACGCGCGAGCGGGGGGGTATACAATGAGCAGTTCTTC. The chain has TRBV4-1 and TRBJ2-1; 10 bases line up with TRBD2. The CDR3 length is 18 residues. Germline V CDR1 and CDR2: MGHRA, YSYEKL. V gave up 1 base and J gave up 4 bases; unmatched junction bases: 10.

J is TRBJ1-1 and V is TRBV6-1; no clear D. Germline V gives CDR1 MNHNS, CDR2 SASEGT. Trimming took off 2 bases at V and 1 base at J, with 11 bases between the two ends. CDR3 length: 15 amino acids. DNA of the CDR3: TGTGCCAGCAGTGAATCTACCGCCCGGAACACTGAAGCTTTCTTT. Its translation: CASSESTARNTEAFF.

The chain links TRBV13 to TRBJ2-7, with D possibly TRBD1 on 6 matching bases. Between the trimmed V and J ends, which lost 6 bases and 0 bases, there was a span of 24 bases. Per the germline V gene, CDR1 is PRHDT and CDR2 is FYEKMQ (reference sequence). This CDR3 region has 18 residues. The CDR3 DNA reads as TGTGCCAGCAGTTTCTACTCGGACAGCCATCAGAGCTCCTACGAGCAGTACTTC. Its translation is CASSFYSDSHQSSYEQYF.